These 16 T cell receptor beta chains came from one sample sequenced in a study of blood T cell repertoires in COVID-19. Data came from immunoSEQ multiplex PCR; TCRdb stores just in-frame clones and leaves some out. Of 150,000 or so clones listed, 85% to 95% are singletons. The sequenced sample consisted of peripheral blood. These receptors were collected from a man aged 50-59 years with acute or convalescent COVID-19.

This chain uses TRBV5-1 with TRBJ2-3; tentative D call: TRBD2 (6 bases). Germline assignment: CDR1 SGHRS and CDR2 YFSETQ. V was trimmed by 0 bases and J by 6 bases, leaving 20 bases between them. The CDR3 runs to 17 residues. The CDR3 region has the DNA TGCGCCAGCAGCTTGGCCGCGGGGTTCGCTAAGGGGGATACGCAGTATTTT. It is translated as CASSLAAGFAKGDTQYF.

This clone was detected only once. V is TRBV9 and J is TRBJ2-2; 10 bases agree with TRBD1. Germline V gene lookup returns CDR1 SGDLS and CDR2 YYNGEE. The CDR3 runs to 15 residues. J lost 3 bases, V lost 5 bases, and 4 bases had no gene match. The CDR3 protein is CASSRQGAYTGELFF. The CDR3 nucleotides read TGTGCCAGCAGTCGACAGGGGGCTTACACCGGGGAGCTGTTTTTT.

This clone was seen only once. This rearrangement joins TRBV7-9 to TRBJ2-3; 8 positions agree with TRBD1. The CDR3 is 13 amino acids. The germline CDR1 and CDR2 sequences are SEHNR and FQNEAQ (reference sequence). The ends lost 10 bases at V and 4 bases at J; junction bases unmatched: 7. The CDR3: CATQGASADTQYF. The CDR3 DNA reads TGTGCCACCCAGGGGGCGAGCGCAGATACGCAGTATTTT.

The rearrangement joins TRBV10-3 to TRBJ1-1, with TRBD1 matching 8 bases. The CDR3 spans 14 residues. J was trimmed by 4 bases and V by 7 bases; bases with no gene match: 8. CDR1 and CDR2 from the germline V gene are ENHRY and SYGVKD. The CDR3 loop reads CAINRDRGGTEAFF. CDR3 bases: TGTGCCATCAACCGAGACAGGGGTGGCACTGAAGCTTTCTTT.

The gene calls are TRBV3-1 (or the pseudogene TRBV3-2) and TRBJ1-2, with a weak D call TRBD1 (5 bases). Germline assignment: CDR1 LGHDT and CDR2 YNNKEL (reference sequence). The CDR3 length is 16 residues. V lost 3 bases and J 6 bases, leaving 20 bases between the germline ends. The CDR3 nucleotides read TGTGCCAGCAGCCACTCTCTACAGGCCGCACGGGATGGCTACACCTTC. As protein: CASSHSLQAARDGYTF.

The chain couples TRBV3-1 (or the pseudogene TRBV3-2) to TRBJ2-1, with 8 bases identical to TRBD2. The V segment lost 0 bases and the J segment 4 bases; nucleotides outside the gene matches: 5. CDR3 length: 16 amino acids. From germline, CDR1 is LGHDT and CDR2 YNNKEL (reference sequence). CDR3 protein: CASSQDQTSGYNEQFF. The DNA of the CDR3 is TGTGCCAGCAGCCAAGATCAAACTAGCGGTTACAATGAGCAGTTCTTC.

This sequence joins TRBV7-9 and TRBJ2-3; TRBD2 agrees at 7 bases. The CDR3 runs to 13 residues. Looked up from germline, CDR1 is SEHNR and CDR2 is FQNEAQ (reference sequence). CDR3 DNA sequence: TGTGCAACCGGGGGGTCTAGCACAGATACGCAGTATTTT. Its protein product is CATGGSSTDTQYF.

The J gene is TRBJ2-7, the V gene TRBV10-2; TRBD1 matches at 12 bases. Germline assignment: CDR1 WSHSY and CDR2 SAAADI. CDR3 length: 14 residues. Trimming removed 7 bases from V and 2 bases from J; junction bases left unmatched: 3. CDR3 amino acids: CASMGQGATYEQYF. CDR3 nucleotide sequence: TGCGCCAGCATGGGACAGGGGGCGACCTACGAGCAGTACTTC.

V usage is TRBV5-5 and J usage is TRBJ1-2; the D is unclear. The V gene's germline CDR1 is SGHKS and CDR2 YYEKEE (reference sequence). This CDR3 contains 15 residues. V was shortened by 0 bases and J by 4 bases, with 13 bases between the two germline ends. The CDR3 nucleotides read TGTGCCAGCAGCTTGGGAACAGCGGTCTCCTATGGCTACACCTTC. This sequence encodes CASSLGTAVSYGYTF.

The V gene is TRBV18, the J gene TRBJ2-2; 7 bases map to TRBD2. CDR1 and CDR2 (germline): KGHSH, LQKENI. V lost 2 bases to trimming and J lost 0 bases; unmatched junction nucleotides: 3. The CDR3 runs to 16 residues. As DNA, the CDR3 is TGTGCCAGCTCACCAGCGGGAGCCCCGAACACCGGGGAGCTGTTTTTT. Translating it yields CASSPAGAPNTGELFF.

DNA for the CDR3: TGTGCCAGCAGCCCGACCGGGACAGGGAAGGAGGCCGGGGAGCTGTTTTTT. This gives the protein CASSPTGTGKEAGELFF. The genes are TRBV5-4 and TRBJ2-2; TRBD1 agrees at 9 bases. V shed 4 bases and J 6 bases; nucleotides not matched to a gene: 13. The CDR3 totals 17 residues. Per the germline V gene, CDR1 is SGHNT and CDR2 is YYREEE (reference sequence).

The chain is built from TRBV6-5 and TRBJ2-7, with 7 positions matching TRBD2. Germline CDR1 is MNHEY and CDR2 is SVGAGI. V lost 2 bases to trimming and J lost 3 bases; unmatched junction nucleotides: 4. CDR3 length: 14 amino acids. CDR3: CASSYASGDYEQYF. CDR3 DNA sequence: TGTGCCAGCAGTTACGCTAGCGGTGACTACGAGCAGTACTTC.

The chain has TRBV2 and TRBJ1-2; 7 bases are shared with TRBD1. V was pared by 4 bases and J by 9 bases, with 17 bases of the junction left unmatched. Per the germline V gene, CDR1 is SNHLY and CDR2 is FYNNEI. The CDR3 is 16 amino acids. CDR3 sequence reads: CASSGRDSKTYGSYTF. The CDR3 DNA follows: TGTGCCAGCAGTGGTCGGGACAGTAAGACCTATGGAAGCTACACCTTC.

The genes are TRBV6-5 and TRBJ2-3; TRBD2 matches 10 bases. This CDR3 has 14 amino acids. With 7 bases clipped from V and 4 bases from J, the junction kept 5 bases outside the gene matches. Germline V gene data show CDR1 as MNHEY and CDR2 as SVGAGI. CDR3 protein: CASTLLAGSDTQYF. CDR3 in DNA: TGTGCCAGCACCCTACTAGCGGGATCAGATACGCAGTATTTT.

V usage is TRBV18 and J usage is TRBJ1-1, with D perhaps matching TRBD1 (6 bases). The CDR3 length is 13 residues. Germline V gene lookup returns CDR1 KGHSH and CDR2 LQKENI. Trimming removed 3 bases at V and 8 bases at J, with 13 bases between. CDR3 amino acids: CASSPPTGTEAFF. CDR3 bases: TGTGCCAGCTCACCGCCTACAGGGACCGAAGCTTTCTTT.

The chain combines TRBV27 with TRBJ2-5; TRBD1 matches 7 bases. V lost 5 bases to trimming and J lost 4 bases; unmatched junction nucleotides: 4. Germline loops: CDR1 MNHEY, CDR2 SMNVEV (reference sequence). The CDR3 has 13 amino acids. CDR3 sequence: CASSRGQLETQYF. The CDR3 DNA sequence: TGTGCCAGCAGTAGGGGACAGTTAGAGACCCAGTACTTC.